What follows are 7 T cell receptor beta chains derived from one specimen sequenced in a study of blood T cell repertoires in COVID-19. Profiling relied on immunoSEQ multiplex PCR, and the TCRdb table lists in-frame clones only, not all of them. This table holds tens of thousands of clones, 85% to 95% found once. The sequencing input was peripheral blood. The source of these receptors is a human donor with active COVID-19. The donor label of this sample is uncertain.

V and J are TRBV5-1 and TRBJ1-1; the D gene is possibly TRBD1 (6 bases). CDR1 SGHRS and CDR2 YFSETQ come from the germline V gene. The length of the CDR3 is 14 residues. Trimming took 4 bases from V and 1 from J, leaving 11 bases between them. Here the CDR3 reads CASSQQGANTEAFF. The CDR3, as DNA: TGCGCCAGCAGCCAACAGGGAGCGAACACTGAAGCTTTCTTT.

This chain uses TRBV5-1 with TRBJ2-5, with a tentative D call TRBD1 (7 bases). The CDR3 runs to 15 residues. With 4 bases removed from V and 4 bases from J, the gap between germline ends came to 17 bases. Germline CDR1 and CDR2: SGHRS and YFSETQ. CDR3 in DNA: TGCGCCAGCAGCGAGGAACCGCAGGGGGGAGAGACCCAGTACTTC. It encodes CASSEEPQGGETQYF.

J is TRBJ2-2 and V is TRBV2, with a tentative D call TRBD2 (6 bases). Between the trimmed V and J ends, which lost 3 bases and 8 bases, there was a span of 7 bases. Germline V gene data show CDR1 as SNHLY and CDR2 as FYNNEI. The CDR3 extends over 12 amino acids. The CDR3 reads CASSDAGGELFF. The CDR3 DNA is TGTGCCAGCAGTGATGCGGGAGGGGAGCTGTTTTTT.

The chain links TRBV7-9 to TRBJ1-5; no firm D call. The V and J ends lost 1 base and 3 bases respectively, with 4 bases between them. This CDR3 is built from 13 residues. Germline assignment: CDR1 SEHNR and CDR2 FQNEAQ (reference sequence). CDR3 sequence: CASSLEYNQPQHF. CDR3 coding DNA: TGTGCCAGCAGCTTAGAATACAATCAGCCCCAGCATTTT.

This CDR3 reads CASSTWQGTGNTIYF. The CDR3 DNA reads TGTGCCAGTAGTACCTGGCAGGGGACCGGAAACACCATATATTTT. The chain is built from TRBV19 and TRBJ1-3; tentative D call: TRBD1 (6 bases). V gave up 4 bases and J gave up 4 bases, with 14 bases separating them. This CDR3 region has 15 residues. Germline values: CDR1 LNHDA, CDR2 SQIVND (reference sequence).

The rearrangement joins TRBV3-1 (or the pseudogene TRBV3-2) to TRBJ1-2; perhaps TRBD1 as D (6 bases). Germline V gene data show CDR1 as LGHDT and CDR2 as YNNKEL (reference sequence). There are 16 residues in the CDR3. Trimming cost V 5 bases and J 0 bases, with 16 bases left between them. CDR3 in amino acids: CASSVFRGLANYGYTF. The CDR3, as DNA: TGTGCCAGCAGCGTTTTCAGGGGACTAGCTAACTATGGCTACACCTTC.

The sample holds a few counts of this clone. The chain couples TRBV6-2 or TRBV6-3 to TRBJ2-3, with TRBD2 matching 8 bases. The CDR3 has 19 residues. Germline V lookup: CDR1 MNHEY, CDR2 SVGEGT. Trimming took 1 base from V and 0 from J; bases not matched to a gene: 12. The CDR3 loop reads CASSYFGSGGLTSTDTQYF. In DNA, the CDR3 is TGTGCCAGCAGTTACTTTGGGAGCGGGGGACTGACTAGCACAGATACGCAGTATTTT.